This T cell receptor (beta chain) was identified in a study of identical twins. Overall study results and limits: Twins showed weaker excess sharing in their beta out-of-frame sequences.

Template switching added a universal primer site; cDNA carried unique molecular identifiers. TCRdb recomputed calls from the 5' RACE reads with MiXCR, one row per CDR3 protein. The sample contains 200,000 to 250,000 distinct CDR3 sequences, more than 9% of which appear only once. A note on this clonotype: Its antigen remains unidentified.

V was shortened by 3 bases and J by 10 bases, with 13 bases between the two germline ends. From germline, CDR1 is DFQATT and CDR2 SNEGSKA (reference sequence). This CDR3 is built from 13 residues. The chain links TRBV20-1 to TRBJ1-6; tentatively, D is TRBD1 (6 bases). Material: memory T cells sorted from blood. This clonotype was sampled from a man in his fifties or sixties in good health. Here the CDR3 DNA reads TGCAGTGCTAGTCCCAGGGGAAGATCACCCCTCCACTTT. This encodes CSASPRGRSPLHF.